The entry that follows covers one TCR beta chain sequence. This sample was included in a study of T cell responses to AZD1222 COVID-19 vaccine. The table came from immunoSEQ multiplex PCR; TCRdb's copy has only in-frame clones and leaves some out. The repertoire consists of 90,000 to 110,000 clones, with about 91% occurring once and the leading ten covering over 6.5%. CDR1 is MNHEY and CDR2 is SVGAGI in the germline V gene. The CDR3 has 15 amino acids. Deletions cut 0 bases from V and 9 bases from J, with 12 bases between. J is TRBJ1-6 and V is TRBV6-5, with a tentative D call TRBD1 (6 bases). The sequence was collected from an adult in good health. The sample here was peripheral blood, taken on day 0 of AZD1222 vaccination. In DNA, the CDR3 is TGTGCCAGCAGTTACTCGGACAGAGGTCGTTCACCCCTCCACTTT. Protein: CASSYSDRGRSPLHF.